This note documents a single TCR beta chain sequence. Germline CDR1 is LNHDA and CDR2 is SQIVND (reference sequence). The CDR3 totals 14 residues. Deletions cut 7 bases from V and 0 bases from J, with 13 bases between. The sample originates from a study of tumor-infiltrating lymphocytes in localized non-small cell lung cancer. Study details: From each patient, both tumor and uninvolved lung, non-adjacent to tumor, were sampled.

The assay was immunoSEQ multiplex PCR, and TCRdb's table has in-frame clones only and misses some. The sample has tens of thousands of clones, just under 70% seen once. This TCR was sampled from a human donor with non-small cell lung cancer. The gene calls are TRBV19 and TRBJ2-7; a weak D match, TRBD2 (6 bases). Sequencing was carried out using lung tumor tissue. CDR3 bases: TGTGCCAGTACCCGGGACTTCAGCTCCTACGAGCAGTACTTC. It yields the protein CASTRDFSSYEQYF.